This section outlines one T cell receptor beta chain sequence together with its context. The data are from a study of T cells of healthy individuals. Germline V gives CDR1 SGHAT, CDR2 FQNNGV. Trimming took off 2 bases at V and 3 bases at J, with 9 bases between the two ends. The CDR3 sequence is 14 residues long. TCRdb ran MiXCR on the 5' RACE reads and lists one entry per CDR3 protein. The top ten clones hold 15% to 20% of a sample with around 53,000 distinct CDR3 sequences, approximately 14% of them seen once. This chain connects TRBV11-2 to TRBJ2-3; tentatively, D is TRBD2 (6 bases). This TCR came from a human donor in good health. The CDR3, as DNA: TGTGCCAGCAGCTTAATGCGGGATACAGATACGCAGTATTTT. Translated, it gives CASSLMRDTDTQYF. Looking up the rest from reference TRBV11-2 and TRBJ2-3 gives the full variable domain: EAGVAQSPRYKIIEKRQSVAFWCNPISGHATLYWYQQILGQGPKLLIQFQNNGVVDDSQLPKDRFSAERLKGVDSTLKIQPAKLEDSAVYLCASSLMRDTDTQYFGPGTRLTVL.